This TCR beta chain was documented in a study of response to subunit inactivated influenza vaccine. Study outcomes and limitations: New T cells are recruited in small numbers by each seasonal influenza vaccination, according to the authors' suggestion.

Many counts were recorded for this clonotype. The antigen is not known. TCRdb passed the RT-PCR reads through MiXCR, listing each CDR3 protein once. Of around 580,000 distinct CDR3 sequences in the sample, over 9.5% were seen once. Germline CDR1 is SGDLS and CDR2 is YYNGEE. This CDR3 spans 15 amino acids. The germline V and J ends were trimmed by 2 bases and 0 bases, with 8 bases remaining between them. This clonotype was obtained from a man over 45 who received an inactivated influenza vaccine. The specimen was PBMCs from blood, collected on the day of vaccination. The V gene is TRBV9, the J gene TRBJ2-2; D is unresolved. CDR3 in amino acids: CASSVSGSNTGELFF. Here the CDR3 DNA reads TGTGCCAGCAGCGTGAGTGGATCGAACACCGGGGAGCTGTTTTTT.